This TCR beta chain comes out of a study of T cell repertoires in cytomegalovirus infection. Study at large: Indications came from public TCR beta signatures; they pointed to CMV infection and to a matching HLA type. Findings and caveats of the study: Public TCR beta family frequency separated CMV-and-HLA carriers, including in an independent cohort. Ex vivo responses were dominated by HLA-C-restricted CMV-specific TCR beta clonotypes.

This clonotype came up many times. Its antigen remains unknown. TCRdb ran MiXCR on the reads and lists one entry per CDR3 protein. The sample gives some 600,000 distinct CDR3 sequences, approximately 24% of which show up once; 7% to 9% is in the top ten. The germline CDR1 and CDR2 sequences are MDHEN and SYDVKM. The CDR3 runs to 15 residues. V shed 1 base, J shed 7 bases, and the junction held 7 bases outside the gene matches. This chain links TRBV28 with TRBJ2-1; 7 positions agree with TRBD1. The clonotype comes from a human donor in good health (CMV status not recorded). Some clones in this sample may be carry-over from other donors' samples. The sequencing input was CD8+ T cells from PBMCs. The CDR3 bases are TGTGCCAGCAGTTTATTCGGGCAGGGGGATAATGAGCAGTTCTTC. It translates to CASSLFGQGDNEQFF.